The rows below give T cell receptor beta chains drawn from one sample of a study of cytomegalovirus exposure and HLA in healthy donors. Assay used: immunoSEQ multiplex PCR; TCRdb lists only in-frame clones, some missing. The table has around 110,000 clones, about 76% seen once. The sequencing input was PBMCs. The receptors originated from a man aged 30-40 years in good health and CMV-seropositive. CDR3s include the opening cysteine and the closing phenylalanine or tryptophan. D genes are given only for firm matches. Size is stated for part of the rows, as once, few or many counts, or as a class when the clone is expanded.

clone_size j_call d_call cdr3_length v_call cdr3_nt cdr3_aa
NA TRBJ2-5 TRBD2 16 TRBV10-3 TGTGCCATCAGTGGCTGGCCTAGCGGGGGCCAAGGGACCCAGTACTTC CAISGWPSGGQGTQYF
few TRBJ2-6 NA 20 TRBV19 TGTGCCAGTAGTCTACAATGGGAGTTACGGAGATCGGCTGGGGCCAACGTCCTGACTTTC CASSLQWELRRSAGANVLTF
NA TRBJ2-7 NA 13 TRBV15 TGTGCCACCAGCAGCGGCCGGAGGGTGGAGCAGTACTTC CATSSGRRVEQYF
NA TRBJ1-1 NA 14 TRBV2 TGTGCCAGCAGTGAGCAGGGCGCGAACACTGAAGCTTTCTTT CASSEQGANTEAFF
NA TRBJ1-1 NA 15 TRBV6-1 TGTGCCAGCAGTGACAGGGGTAGCTTGAACACTGAAGCTTTCTTT CASSDRGSLNTEAFF
NA TRBJ2-1 NA 16 TRBV18 TGTGCCAGCTCCCTCGGGACTCTTAGCTCCTACAATGAGCAGTTCTTC CASSLGTLSSYNEQFF
NA TRBJ1-2 NA 16 TRBV10-3 TGTGCCATCAGTGAGTCAGGAACAGGGAGAGACTATGGCTACACCTTC CAISESGTGRDYGYTF
NA TRBJ2-5 TRBD2 15 TRBV5-4 TGCGCCAGCAGCCAAGATAGCGGGGGACAAGAGACCCAGTACTTC CASSQDSGGQETQYF
NA TRBJ2-3 NA 14 TRBV7-9 TGTGCCAGCAGCCCCCGTCTCGAGGCAGATACGCAGTATTTT CASSPRLEADTQYF
NA TRBJ1-6 NA 13 TRBV4-3 TGCGCCAGCAGCCAAGAGGCTGGTTCACCCCTCCACTTT CASSQEAGSPLHF
NA TRBJ1-2 TRBD1 15 TRBV7-8 TGTGCCAGCAGCTCCCGTCCGGACAGGTCCGACGGCTACACCTTC CASSSRPDRSDGYTF
few TRBJ2-7 NA 13 TRBV18 TGTGCCAGCTCACCAATCCGGAGTTACGAGCAGTACTTC CASSPIRSYEQYF
NA TRBJ1-1 NA 15 TRBV30 TGTGCCTGGAGTTCGGGAATGACTGGGAGCACTGAAGCTTTCTTT CAWSSGMTGSTEAFF
NA TRBJ1-3 NA 15 TRBV5-4 TGTGCCAGCAGCTTGGCGACAGTCACTGGAAACACCATATATTTT CASSLATVTGNTIYF
NA TRBJ1-1 NA 14 TRBV2 TGTGCCAGCAGTGGGGCCTGGCAGAACACTGAAGCTTTCTTT CASSGAWQNTEAFF
NA TRBJ1-4 TRBD1 12 TRBV28 TGTGCCAGCAGTGGACAGGCTGAAAAACTGTTTTTT CASSGQAEKLFF
few TRBJ1-2 NA 16 TRBV5-6 TGTGCCAGCAGTCAGGTCGGAGTTACAACCGGGAGGGGCTACACCTTC CASSQVGVTTGRGYTF
once TRBJ2-5 NA 14 TRBV30 TGTGCCTGGAGTCTTGACAGTAACCAAGAGACCCAGTACTTC CAWSLDSNQETQYF
NA TRBJ2-2 NA 14 TRBV2 TGTGCCAGCAGGGGACATTCGAACACCGGGGAGCTGTTTTTT CASRGHSNTGELFF
once TRBJ1-1 NA 13 TRBV11-2 TGTGCCAGCAGCTTAGTGTATAGTTCTGAAGCTTTCTTT CASSLVYSSEAFF
few TRBJ1-3 NA 14 TRBV5-6 TGTGCCAGCAGCTTGGGGCAGGTCGGAAACACCATATATTTT CASSLGQVGNTIYF
NA TRBJ2-7 NA 13 TRBV28 TGTGCCAGCAGTCGGCAGGAACTCTACGAGCAGTACTTC CASSRQELYEQYF
NA TRBJ2-2 TRBD2 17 TRBV13 TGTGCCAGCAGCGTGATTCCGACTAGCGGGGGGCACGGGGAGCTGTTTTTT CASSVIPTSGGHGELFF
NA TRBJ1-1 NA 14 TRBV5-6 TGTGCCAGCAGCTTGGGGTCAGGTAGTCTGTCCGCTTTCTTT CASSLGSGSLSAFF
NA TRBJ2-1 NA 17 TRBV14 TGTGCCAGCAGCCAGCCACGGGCAGGGGGGCCCTACAATGAGCAGTTCTTC CASSQPRAGGPYNEQFF
NA TRBJ1-1 TRBD1 18 TRBV12-5 TGTGCTAGTGGTTTAGCCGAGCGCAGGGGGTCCGGATACACTGAAGCTTTCTTT CASGLAERRGSGYTEAFF
once TRBJ2-7 TRBD2 14 TRBV5-4 TGTGCCAGCAGCTGGGCCGGGGGGTCCTACGAGCAGTACTTC CASSWAGGSYEQYF
few TRBJ1-1 TRBD1 13 TRBV29-1 TGCAGCGTTACAGGGGGAGGGAACACTGAAGCTTTCTTT CSVTGGGNTEAFF
few TRBJ1-1 NA 13 TRBV5-1 TGCGCCAGCAGCTTGGCCGACAGGAGCGAAGCTTTCTTT CASSLADRSEAFF
NA TRBJ2-1 TRBD2 15 TRBV19 TGTGCCAGTAGCGCTAACCCGGGGGGTTCCAATGAGCAGTTCTTC CASSANPGGSNEQFF
NA TRBJ2-3 NA 15 TRBV7-6 TGTGCCAGCAGCTTAGGTCCACTCTTCACAGATACGCAGTATTTT CASSLGPLFTDTQYF
few TRBJ1-5 NA 15 TRBV6-1 TGTGCCAGCAGTGAAGGCCCAGGGTTTCATCAGCCCCAGCATTTT CASSEGPGFHQPQHF
once TRBJ1-2 TRBD1 15 TRBV7-6 TGTGCCAGCAGTCATGGACAGGGGGGGAACTATGGCTACACCTTC CASSHGQGGNYGYTF
NA TRBJ2-2 TRBD1 15 TRBV2 TGTGCCAGCAGGATCGGGGACAGGGACACCGGGGAGCTGTTTTTT CASRIGDRDTGELFF
NA TRBJ1-2 TRBD1 13 TRBV29-1 TGCAGCGTTTCCGGGACAGGGCGAGGTGGCTACACCTTC CSVSGTGRGGYTF
NA TRBJ2-7 TRBD1 12 TRBV7-9 TGTTCCAGCAGCTTGGACAGGGACGAGCAGTACTTC CSSSLDRDEQYF
NA TRBJ1-1 NA 13 TRBV29-1 TGCAGCGTTGAAGACGGCCAGGACACTGAAGCTTTCTTT CSVEDGQDTEAFF
NA TRBJ2-7 TRBD1 14 TRBV7-9 TGTGCCAGCAGCGGGGGGGACAGGGCCTACGAGCAGTACTTC CASSGGDRAYEQYF
NA TRBJ1-2 NA 12 TRBV19 TGTGCCAGTAGTATCCGGGAGCGTGGCTACCCCTTC CASSIRERGYPF
NA TRBJ1-1 NA 13 TRBV11-2 TGTGCCAGCAGCTTTGCAGGGAACACTGAAGCTTTCTTT CASSFAGNTEAFF
NA TRBJ1-3 TRBD1 15 TRBV28 TGTGCCAGCAGTTTGGACAGGGACTCTGGAAACACCATATATTTT CASSLDRDSGNTIYF
NA TRBJ2-3 TRBD2 16 TRBV10-3 TGTGCCATCAGCCCAACTAGCGGGGGGTTCACAGATACGCAGTATTTT CAISPTSGGFTDTQYF
NA TRBJ2-2 NA 15 TRBV10-3 TGTGCCACGAGGGGGGGGACGGCGAACACCGGGGAGCTGTTTTTT CATRGGTANTGELFF
NA TRBJ2-7 NA 15 TRBV2 TGTGCCAGCAGCGCGGGGAGACAGGGTTGGTACGAGCAGTACTTC CASSAGRQGWYEQYF
NA TRBJ2-5 NA 15 TRBV15 TGTGCCACCTCGAAGAACAGGCCATTGGAAGAGACCCAGTACTTC CATSKNRPLEETQYF
few TRBJ2-7 TRBD2 14 TRBV9 TGTGCCAGCAGCGCTAGCGGGGGGGCCTACGAGCAGTACTTC CASSASGGAYEQYF
few TRBJ1-2 NA 14 TRBV5-6 TGTGCCAGCAGCCAACGACAGCTGTACTATGGCTACACCTTC CASSQRQLYYGYTF
NA TRBJ2-5 TRBD1 15 TRBV6-1 TGTGCCAGCAGTCCACGGGACAGGGGATGGGAGACCCAGTACTTC CASSPRDRGWETQYF
once TRBJ1-2 NA 14 TRBV28 TGTGCCAGCAGTTTAAGAGGGCGCGACTATGGCTACACCTTC CASSLRGRDYGYTF
many TRBJ1-1 NA 11 TRBV19 TGTGCCAGTAGTATGAGGACTGAAGCTTTCTTT CASSMRTEAFF
NA TRBJ2-7 TRBD1 15 TRBV28 TGTGCCAGCAGTTTTGGGACAGGGAGCTCCTACGAGCAGTACTTC CASSFGTGSSYEQYF
NA TRBJ2-7 NA 14 TRBV5-3 TGTGCCAGAAGCCGGCGGACAGATTCCTACGAGCAGTACTTC CARSRRTDSYEQYF
NA TRBJ1-2 TRBD1 14 TRBV15 TGTGCCACCAGCATCAACAGGGGGCTCTATGGCTACACCTTC CATSINRGLYGYTF
NA TRBJ2-3 TRBD2 17 TRBV18 TGTGCCAGCTCACCGACTAGCGGGGGCCGCGGCACAGATACGCAGTATTTT CASSPTSGGRGTDTQYF
once TRBJ2-7 TRBD2 15 TRBV27 TGTGCCAGCAGGTCCCCTAGCGGGGCTACCTACGAGCAGTACTTC CASRSPSGATYEQYF
NA TRBJ2-3 NA 15 TRBV2 TGTGCCAGCATACGCGGGGGCCCTAGCACAGATACGCAGTATTTT CASIRGGPSTDTQYF
once TRBJ1-5 NA 16 TRBV19 TGTGCCAGCGACATCCAAGGAGGCGGACGAAATCAGCCCCAGCATTTT CASDIQGGGRNQPQHF
NA TRBJ2-7 TRBD1 14 TRBV7-9 TGTGCCAGCAGCGCTAACAGGGGGATAAACGAGCAGTACTTC CASSANRGINEQYF
few TRBJ2-7 NA 15 TRBV27 TGTGCCAGCACCGTGGAGCCATCGAGCTCCTACGAGCAGTACTTC CASTVEPSSSYEQYF
many TRBJ1-4 TRBD1 14 TRBV4-3 TGCGCCAGCAGCCAGGGACAGCGAGATGAAAAACTGTTTTTT CASSQGQRDEKLFF